This T cell receptor beta chain was sequenced for a study of tumor-infiltrating lymphocytes in primary liver carcinoma. At the level of the study: The patient population consisted of men and women between 30 and 69 years of age. Study observations and caveats: Relative to blood, tumors carried a significantly larger fraction of the repertoire in their top 250 clones (p = 0.039). Tumor region pairs outstripped tumor-adjacent and tumor-blood pairs in overlap.

On this clonotype: Its specificity is not known.

The CDR3 is 13 amino acids. After removal of 6 bases from V and 7 bases from J, the junction contained 5 bases not matched to a gene. In germline, CDR1 is MDHEN, CDR2 SYDVKM. The investigators made TCR beta cDNA from approximately 0.5 ug total RNA, using a constant-region primer. Investigators got TCR beta libraries out of three nested multiplex PCR rounds, done with slightly modified ARM-PCR. Both of the initial two PCR rounds ran for about 9 cycles and employed TRBV1-TRBV30 forward primers alongside a C-beta reverse primer. MiXCR, run by TCRdb on the multiplex PCR reads, gives a single entry per CDR3 protein. This repertoire shows about 320,000 distinct CDR3 sequences, roughly three fifths found once; its top ten account for about a sixth. RNA isolated from unsorted whole blood supplied the blood RNA, with germline DNA also extracted. Around 4.1 milliliters of peripheral blood were collected before surgery.

The TCR comes from a woman aged 25 to 39 with primary liver carcinoma and hepatitis B virus infection. The rearrangement joins TRBV28 to TRBJ1-2; 10 bases fit TRBD1. Material for sequencing was peripheral blood. CDR3 sequence: CASRKTGGSGYTF. Written as DNA, the CDR3 is TGTGCCAGCAGGAAGACAGGGGGCAGTGGCTACACCTTC.